The rows below give T cell receptor beta chains drawn from one sample of a study of blood T cell repertoires in COVID-19. Assay: immunoSEQ multiplex PCR; the TCRdb copy retains only in-frame clones and omits some. This sample has some 310,000 clones, with almost 90% found just once. Sequencing was done on a sample of peripheral blood. Receptors originate from a woman aged 30 to 39 with COVID-19, enrolled during active disease. Both conserved end residues are part of each CDR3. Each record gives: V gene, CDR3 protein.

TRBV19 CASSMTGLNTEAFF
TRBV19 CASSMTGYLSGNTIYF
TRBV6-5 CASSYDRENTEAFF
TRBV28 CASSRLDRVLNYGYTF
TRBV10-1 CASFGIVGPRYNEQFF
TRBV15 CATSLGGSGANVLTF
TRBV5-8 CASSLGGPYEQYF
TRBV7-9 CASSLGGPDTIYF
TRBV30 CAWSTGGPYEQYF
TRBV29-1 CSALSSGNTIYF
TRBV19 CASTSGHLQRSLHF
TRBV3-1/TRBV3-2 CASSRDTTDTQYF
TRBV5-1 CASSSLAGAHNEQFF
TRBV27 CASSPPPWGVSSYEQYF
TRBV6-1 CASSEGTGGGSGYTF
TRBV11-2 CASSLSGSGNNEQFF
TRBV18 CASSPERQNGYTF
TRBV27 CASSSNSGFYYGYTF